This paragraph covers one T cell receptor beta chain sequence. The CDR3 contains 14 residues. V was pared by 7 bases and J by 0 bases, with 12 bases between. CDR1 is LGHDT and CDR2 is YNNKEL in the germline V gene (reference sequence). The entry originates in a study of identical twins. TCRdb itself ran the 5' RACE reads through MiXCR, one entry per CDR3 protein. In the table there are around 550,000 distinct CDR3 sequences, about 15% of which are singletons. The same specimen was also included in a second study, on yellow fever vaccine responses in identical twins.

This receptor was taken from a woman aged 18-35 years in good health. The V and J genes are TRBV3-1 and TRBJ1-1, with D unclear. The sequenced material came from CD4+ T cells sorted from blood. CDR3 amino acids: CASMQEGLNTEAFF. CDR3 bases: TGTGCCAGCATGCAGGAAGGGCTGAACACTGAAGCTTTCTTT.